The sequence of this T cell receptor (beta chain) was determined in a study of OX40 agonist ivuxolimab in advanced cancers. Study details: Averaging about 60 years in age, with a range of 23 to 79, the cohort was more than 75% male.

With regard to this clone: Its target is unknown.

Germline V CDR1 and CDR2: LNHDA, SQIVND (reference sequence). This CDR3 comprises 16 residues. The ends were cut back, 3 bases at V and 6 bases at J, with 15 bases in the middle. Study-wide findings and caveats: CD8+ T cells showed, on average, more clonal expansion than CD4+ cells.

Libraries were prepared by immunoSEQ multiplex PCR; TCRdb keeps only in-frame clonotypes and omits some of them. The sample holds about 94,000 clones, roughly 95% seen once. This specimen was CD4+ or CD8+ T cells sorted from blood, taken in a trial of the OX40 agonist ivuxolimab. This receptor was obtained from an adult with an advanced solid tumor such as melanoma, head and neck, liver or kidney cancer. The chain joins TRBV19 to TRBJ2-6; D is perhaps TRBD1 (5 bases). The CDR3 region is CASSISWGLQANVLTF. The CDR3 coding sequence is TGTGCCAGTAGTATCTCTTGGGGCCTGCAGGCCAACGTCCTGACTTTC.